Detailed here is one T cell receptor (beta chain). Its antigen remains unknown. In germline, CDR1 is SGHTA, CDR2 FQGNSA. The V and J ends lost 5 bases and 4 bases, in that order; junction bases with no gene match: 9. The CDR3 is 15 amino acids. The sample originates from a study of a mutant IDH1 vaccine in newly diagnosed glioma. At the level of the study: Beginning 4-6 weeks after radiotherapy alone, or with temozolomide cycles, vaccination took place. The treated group averaged 40.4 years old and was roughly 60% male, around 38% female.

General study results and limits: Of all patients, around 94% showed vaccine-induced immune responses.

Specified time point: week 11, during vaccination. One vaccine dose held 300 ug of mutant IDH1 20-mer peptide and came with topical imiquimod. Donors had new WHO grade 3 or 4 IDH1-mutant, ATRX-lost astrocytomas. TCRdb's table, derived via immunoSEQ multiplex PCR, lists solely in-frame clones and lacks some. The table includes around 25,000 clones, around 73% detected once. The receptor's source is a woman in her late teens or twenties with glioma. The chain joins TRBV7-2 to TRBJ1-2; 8 nucleotides align to TRBD1. The sample consisted of PBMCs, taken from a glioma patient whose treatment included an IDH1 peptide vaccine. Written as DNA, the CDR3 is TGTGCCAGCAGCCCAAACGGACAGGGCGGCTATGGCTACACCTTC. Translation gives CASSPNGQGGYGYTF.